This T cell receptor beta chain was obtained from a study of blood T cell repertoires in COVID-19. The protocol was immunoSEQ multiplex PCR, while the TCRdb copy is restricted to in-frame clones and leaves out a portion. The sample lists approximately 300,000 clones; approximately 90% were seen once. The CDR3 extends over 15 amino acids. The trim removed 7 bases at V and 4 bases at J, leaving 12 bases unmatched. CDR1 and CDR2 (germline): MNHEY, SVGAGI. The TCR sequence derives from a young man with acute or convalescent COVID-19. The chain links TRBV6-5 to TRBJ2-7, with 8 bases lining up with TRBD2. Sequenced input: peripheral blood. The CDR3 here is CASTPFGGATYEQYF. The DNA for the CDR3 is TGTGCCAGCACTCCTTTCGGGGGGGCCACTTACGAGCAGTACTTC.